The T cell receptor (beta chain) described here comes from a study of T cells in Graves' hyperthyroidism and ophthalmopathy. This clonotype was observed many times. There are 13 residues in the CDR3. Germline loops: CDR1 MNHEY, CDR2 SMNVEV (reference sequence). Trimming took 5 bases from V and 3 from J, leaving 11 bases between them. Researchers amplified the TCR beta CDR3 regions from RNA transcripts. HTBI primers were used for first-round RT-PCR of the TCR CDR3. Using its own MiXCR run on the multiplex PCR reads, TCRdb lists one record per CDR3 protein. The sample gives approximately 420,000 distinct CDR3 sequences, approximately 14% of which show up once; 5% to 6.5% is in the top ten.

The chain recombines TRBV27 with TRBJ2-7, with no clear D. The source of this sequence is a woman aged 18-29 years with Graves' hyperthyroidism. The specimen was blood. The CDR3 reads CASSPLIDYEQYF. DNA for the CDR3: TGTGCCAGCAGTCCGCTCATAGACTACGAGCAGTACTTC.